This TCR beta chain was identified in a study of T cells in Graves' hyperthyroidism and ophthalmopathy. Study-wide results and caveats: In simple terms, a model built on 13 V-J features told ophthalmopathy apart from stable hyperthyroidism.

RNA transcripts provided the source from which TCR beta CDR3 regions were amplified. HTBI primers drove first-round RT-PCR of the TCR CDR3. One entry per CDR3 protein, called by TCRdb with MiXCR from the multiplex PCR reads. The sample has about 580,000 distinct CDR3 sequences; around 46% are singletons. V dropped 2 bases and J dropped 0 bases, with 8 bases sitting between them. CDR3 size: 14 residues. Per germline, CDR1 SEHNR and CDR2 FQNEAQ (reference sequence). If no ophthalmopathy progression occurred within 18 months, Graves' hyperthyroidism was stable. Exclusion criteria comprised uncontrolled infection, other autoimmune disease, pregnancy or lactation. Diagnosis relied on clinical symptoms, serum thyroxine and TRAb, thyroid ultrasound and orbital computed tomography. Concerning this clonotype itself: The antigen remains undetermined. A much larger clone differs by one base, so this may be a read error. Since the CDR3 does not end with the conserved phenylalanine or tryptophan, this likely comes from a read error.

The specimen sequenced was peripheral blood or thyroid tissue (not recorded which). The receptor was derived from a woman younger than 30 with Graves' hyperthyroidism. This sequence joins TRBV7-9 and TRBJ2-7; D call uncertain. The CDR3 nucleotides read TGTGCCAGCAGCTTAACGAGAAACTCCTACGAGCAGTACCTC. Translated, it gives CASSLTRNSYEQYL.